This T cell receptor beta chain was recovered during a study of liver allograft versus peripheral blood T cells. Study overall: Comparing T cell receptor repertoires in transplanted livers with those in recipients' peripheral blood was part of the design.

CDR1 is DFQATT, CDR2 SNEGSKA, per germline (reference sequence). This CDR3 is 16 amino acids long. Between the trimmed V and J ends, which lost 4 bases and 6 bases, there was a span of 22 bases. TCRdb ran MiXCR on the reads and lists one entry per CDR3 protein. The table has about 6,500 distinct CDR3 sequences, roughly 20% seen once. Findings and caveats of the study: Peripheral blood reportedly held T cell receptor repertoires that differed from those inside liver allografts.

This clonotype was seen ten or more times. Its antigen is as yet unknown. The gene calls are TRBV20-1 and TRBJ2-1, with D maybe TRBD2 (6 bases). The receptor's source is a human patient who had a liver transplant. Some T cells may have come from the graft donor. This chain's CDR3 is CSAILPGGLSPNEQFF. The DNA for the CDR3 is TGCAGTGCTATCCTCCCCGGGGGTCTGTCCCCCAATGAGCAGTTCTTC.